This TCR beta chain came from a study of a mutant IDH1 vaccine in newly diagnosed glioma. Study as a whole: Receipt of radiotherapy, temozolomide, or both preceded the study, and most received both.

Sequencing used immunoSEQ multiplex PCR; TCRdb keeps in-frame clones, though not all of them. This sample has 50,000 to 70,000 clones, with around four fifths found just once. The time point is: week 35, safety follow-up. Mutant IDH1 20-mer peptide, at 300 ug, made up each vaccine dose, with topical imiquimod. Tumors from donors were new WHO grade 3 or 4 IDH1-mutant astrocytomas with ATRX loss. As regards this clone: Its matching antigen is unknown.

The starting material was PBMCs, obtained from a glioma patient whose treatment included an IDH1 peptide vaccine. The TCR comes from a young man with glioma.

CDR3: CASSLATGQPNEAFF. The CDR3 coding sequence is TGTGCCAGCAGCTTAGCTACGGGACAGCCAAATGAAGCTTTCTTT. V usage is TRBV11-2 and J usage is TRBJ1-1, with TRBD1 matching 7 bases. The CDR3 has 15 amino acids. The germline gives CDR1 SGHAT, CDR2 FQNNGV. V shed 1 base and J 7 bases; nucleotides not matched to a gene: 9.